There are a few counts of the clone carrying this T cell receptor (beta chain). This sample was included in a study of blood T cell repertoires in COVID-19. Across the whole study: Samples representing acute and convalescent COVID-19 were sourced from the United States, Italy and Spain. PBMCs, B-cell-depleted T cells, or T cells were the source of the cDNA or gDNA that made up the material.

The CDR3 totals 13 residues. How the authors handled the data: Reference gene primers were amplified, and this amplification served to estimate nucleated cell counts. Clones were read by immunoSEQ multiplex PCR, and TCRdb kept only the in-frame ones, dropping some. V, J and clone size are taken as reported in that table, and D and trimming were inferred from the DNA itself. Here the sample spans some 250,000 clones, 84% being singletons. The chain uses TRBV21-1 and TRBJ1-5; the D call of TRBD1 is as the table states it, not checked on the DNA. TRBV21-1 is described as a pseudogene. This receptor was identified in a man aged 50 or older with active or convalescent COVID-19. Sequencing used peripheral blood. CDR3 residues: CASSIRQNQPQHF. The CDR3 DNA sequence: TGTGCCAGCAGCATCCGACAGAATCAGCCCCAGCATTTT.